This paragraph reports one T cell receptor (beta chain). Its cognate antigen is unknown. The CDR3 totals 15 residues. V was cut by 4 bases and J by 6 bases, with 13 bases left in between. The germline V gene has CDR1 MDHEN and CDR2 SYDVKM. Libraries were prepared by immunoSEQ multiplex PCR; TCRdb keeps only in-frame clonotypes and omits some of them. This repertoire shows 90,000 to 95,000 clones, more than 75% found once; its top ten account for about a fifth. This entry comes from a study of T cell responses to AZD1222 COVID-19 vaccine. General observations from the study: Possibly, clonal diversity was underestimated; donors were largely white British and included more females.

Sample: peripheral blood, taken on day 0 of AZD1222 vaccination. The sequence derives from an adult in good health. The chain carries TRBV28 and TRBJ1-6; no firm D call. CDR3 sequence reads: CASSSHIDLNSPLHF. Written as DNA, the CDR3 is TGTGCCAGCAGTTCGCATATCGATCTTAATTCACCCCTCCACTTT.